This T cell receptor beta chain was captured in a study of control samples from healthy donors and cancer patients. TCRdb's copy holds only in-frame clones and misses some; the assay was immunoSEQ multiplex PCR. The data show 350,000 to 450,000 clones, with 80% to 95% seen just once and 5.5% to 8% held by the top ten. The CDR3 length is 15 residues. Germline V gives CDR1 LNHDA, CDR2 SQIVND (reference sequence). Trimming took 6 bases from V and 0 from J, leaving 14 bases between them. This chain links TRBV19 with TRBJ1-2; D possibly corresponds to TRBD1 (6 bases). The sequence was obtained from a man aged 40-50 years with head and neck cancer. The sequenced material came from PBMCs. The CDR3, as DNA: TGTGCCAGTAGGCCTACAGGGTCGTCTAACTATGGCTACACCTTC. This encodes CASRPTGSSNYGYTF.